The T cell receptor (beta chain) under discussion was sequenced for a study of identifying expanded T cells in peripheral blood. Worth noting for this clone: No antigen is known for it.

Using immunoSEQ multiplex PCR, the repertoire was profiled, and TCRdb retains in-frame clones only, with some absent. The repertoire holds 90,000 to 100,000 clones, with roughly 86% as singletons. During the collection period, no donor immune events like infections were recorded. Study conclusions and caveats: Over two and four weeks, about 17 and 20 clones changed, versus more than 1 between replicates. Variance in clone template counts between roughly two-week samples significantly increased with total template count across all healthy donors.

Sequenced: blood. This sequence originates from a person aged 18 to 70 in good health.

In DNA, the CDR3 is TGTGCCAGCAGCTTACTGTGGGGAGGTGAGCAGTTCTTC. Amino acid sequence: CASSLLWGGEQFF. V usage is TRBV7-7 and J usage is TRBJ2-1; D may be TRBD2 (6 bases). The CDR3 has 13 amino acids. V was clipped by 2 bases and J by 9 bases, with 11 bases between them. Germline V gene sequence: CDR1 SSHAT, CDR2 FNYEAQ (reference sequence).